These 14 T cell receptor beta chains were sequenced from one sample in a study of T cell clonality in common variable immunodeficiency. Clones were read by immunoSEQ multiplex PCR, and TCRdb kept only the in-frame ones, dropping some. Sampling found about 35,000 clones, none seen once. Input material: peripheral blood mononuclear cells. The receptors were gathered from a person between 18 and 75 years old in good health.

This clone was seen ten or more times. The DNA ends 3 residues before the CDR3 does, and the rest of the CDR3 is filled in from the germline J gene. The V and J genes are TRBV28 and TRBJ2-7; D is tentatively TRBD1 or TRBD2 (5 bases each). CDR1 is MDHEN, CDR2 SYDVKM, per germline. The CDR3 totals 14 residues. Trimming took off 6 bases at V and 5 bases at J, with 17 bases between the two ends. The sequenced part of the CDR3 DNA is TGTGCCAGCAGCGCCGCAGGGAGCCCCCACGAG. Its protein product is CASSAAGSPHE. In full, the CDR3 reads CASSAAGSPHEQYF.

This clone was detected ten times or more. The CDR3 extends 3 residues past the end of the read, so its final part is completed from the germline J gene. V usage is TRBV7-3 and J usage is TRBJ2-1, with 12 positions matching TRBD2. Germline trimming cut 4 bases from V and 3 bases from J; bases unmatched to any gene: 1. This CDR3 has 15 residues. CDR1 is SGHTA and CDR2 is FQGTGA in the germline V gene. Incomplete CDR3 DNA: TGTGCCAGCAGCTCGGGACTAGCGGGCTACAATGAG. Translating it yields CASSSGLAGYNE. The complete CDR3 reads CASSSGLAGYNEQFF.

In regard to this clone: The junction does not match germline at one end; this may be a read error. Coverage ceases 3 residues before the CDR3 finishes, and the germline J gene fills in the end. The chain links TRBV19 to TRBJ2-3; 8 bases match TRBD1. Per the germline V gene, CDR1 is LNHDA and CDR2 is SQIVND (reference sequence). This CDR3 contains 14 residues. This chain's CDR3 is CASSPDRVPETQYF. Partial CDR3 DNA: TGTGCCAGTAGTCCGGACAGGGTGCCAGAGACG.

The table lists this clone with many counts. Coverage ceases 3 residues before the CDR3 finishes, and the germline J gene fills in the end. The rearrangement uses TRBV30 and TRBJ2-3; perhaps TRBD2 as D (6 bases). The germline CDR1 and CDR2 sequences are GTSNPN and SVGIG (reference sequence). V was shortened by 8 bases and J by 4 bases, with 10 bases between the two germline ends. The CDR3 is made up of 11 amino acids. Partial CDR3 DNA: TGTGCCCTACGGAGGGCAGATACG. Encoded protein: CALRRADT. The CDR3 in full is CALRRADTQYF.

This clone was detected many times. The read halts 3 residues ahead of the CDR3 end, with the missing end drawn from the germline J gene. This chain uses TRBV5-1 with TRBJ2-7; the D call may be TRBD1 or TRBD2 (5 bases each). Germline CDR1 and CDR2: SGHRS and YFSETQ. This CDR3 is built from 14 residues. Trimming removed 0 bases at V and 5 bases at J, with 12 bases between. The DNA read from the CDR3 is TGCGCCAGCAGCTTGGCGAGGGGAATGGACGAG. As protein: CASSLARGMDE. The CDR3, in full, reads CASSLARGMDEQYF.

This clone was recorded at least ten times. From the germline J gene comes the end of the CDR3, since the read stops 3 residues before it. The V call is TRBV10-3, the J call TRBJ2-5; weak D call: TRBD2 (6 bases). V was trimmed by 0 bases and J by 4 bases, leaving 15 bases between them. CDR1 is ENHRY and CDR2 is SYGVKD in the germline V gene. The CDR3 extends over 16 amino acids. The DNA read from the CDR3 is TGTGCCATCAGTGAGTCGTCGCGGGGCAGATTAGAGACC. Protein sequence: CAISESSRGRLET. The CDR3 in its entirety is CAISESSRGRLETQYF.

Many counts were recorded for this clone. The read comes to an end 3 residues before the CDR3 does, leaving the germline J gene to fill in the end. This chain links TRBV29-1 with TRBJ2-2; 9 nucleotides align to TRBD1. CDR1 SQVTM and CDR2 ANQGSEA come from the germline V gene. This CDR3 has 15 amino acids. V shed 7 bases and J 5 bases; nucleotides not matched to a gene: 11. The CDR3 is CSAQTGTGNTGELFF. The DNA read from the CDR3 is TGCAGCGCCCAGACGGGGACAGGGAATACCGGGGAG.

This clone was seen at least ten times. Sequencing ends 3 residues short of the CDR3 end; the germline J gene provides the rest. This chain links TRBV11-2 with TRBJ1-2; no firm D call. This CDR3 has 12 amino acids. V lost 6 bases and J 6 bases, leaving 11 bases between the germline ends. Germline V gene data show CDR1 as SGHAT and CDR2 as FQNNGV. The DNA read from the CDR3 is TGTGCCAGCAGTCTACTGGGCGATGGC. Translated: CASSLLGDG. The CDR3 as a whole reads CASSLLGDGYTF.

This clone was recorded many times. The CDR3 end falls 3 residues outside the read, so it is completed with the germline J gene. The chain has TRBV30 and TRBJ1-1, with 8 bases that match TRBD1. With 5 bases clipped from V and 5 bases from J, the junction kept 7 bases outside the gene matches. The germline V gene has CDR1 GTSNPN and CDR2 SVGIG (reference sequence). The CDR3 runs to 13 residues. CDR3 bases read: TGTGCCTGGGGACAGGGTGGGGGTACTGAA. Translation: CAWGQGGGTE. The CDR3, in full, reads CAWGQGGGTEAFF.

The sample holds a few counts of this clone. The sequence runs out 3 residues before the end of the CDR3; the remainder is reconstructed from the germline J gene. The rearrangement uses TRBV2 and TRBJ1-4; TRBD1 matches at 10 bases. Germline V gene data show CDR1 as SNHLY and CDR2 as FYNNEI. Losses at the gene ends were 3 bases for V and 1 base for J; bases not matched to a gene: 2. The CDR3 covers 16 residues. CDR3 sequence: CASSDGQGGTNEKLFF. The covered CDR3 bases are TGTGCCAGCAGTGATGGACAGGGGGGAACTAATGAAAAA.

On this clone: The CDR3 is cut off 3 residues early in the read; its end comes from the germline J gene. This chain uses TRBV7-8 with TRBJ2-5; D is undetermined. The germline V gene has CDR1 SGHVS and CDR2 FQNEAQ. V was cut by 4 bases and J by 4 bases, with 13 bases left in between. This CDR3 comprises 14 residues. CDR3 bases read: TGTGCCAGCAGCTCCTCCTCGTCCAGAGAGACC. This encodes CASSSSSSRET. The full CDR3 protein is CASSSSSSRETQYF.

Ten or more counts support this clone. At one end the junction does not follow the germline gene, possibly because of a read error. The read ends 3 residues before the CDR3 terminus; that terminus is restored from the germline J gene. J is TRBJ2-1 and V is TRBV7-7; D could derive from TRBD1 or TRBD2 (9 bases each). Germline lookup yields CDR1 SSHAT and CDR2 FNYEAQ (reference sequence). This CDR3 comprises 15 residues. CDR3 in amino acids: CASSLALAGQGEQFF. The covered CDR3 bases are TGTGCTAGCAGCTTAGCCCTAGCGGGACAGGGTGAG.

This clone showed up many times. Read coverage stops 3 residues before the CDR3 terminus; the germline J gene supplies the remainder. The rearrangement joins TRBV27 to TRBJ1-1; a possible D gene is TRBD1 (5 bases). The CDR3 extends over 16 amino acids. Germline CDR1 MNHEY, CDR2 SMNVEV (reference sequence). The ends were cut back, 2 bases at V and 5 bases at J, with 18 bases in the middle. The part of the CDR3 DNA that was read is TGTGCCAGCAGTTTAAGACCCCCAGGGAGTGAGACTGAA. Amino acids: CASSLRPPGSETE. The full CDR3 sequence reads CASSLRPPGSETEAFF.

The sample holds many counts of this clone. The read falls 3 residues short of the CDR3 end, and the missing part is taken from the germline J gene. The chain employs TRBV5-1 and TRBJ2-7; possible D gene TRBD2, 6 bases. Per the germline V gene, CDR1 is SGHRS and CDR2 is YFSETQ. The CDR3 totals 14 residues. The V and J ends lost 1 base and 0 bases respectively, with 8 bases between them. The CDR3 bases that were read are TGCGCCAGCAGCTTGAGCGGGCCCTCCTACGAG. Translated: CASSLSGPSYE. The full CDR3 is CASSLSGPSYEQYF. Variable domain in full (rest from reference TRBV5-1 and TRBJ2-7): KAGVTQTPRYLIKTRGQQVTLSCSPISGHRSVSWYQQTPGQGLQFLFEYFSETQRNKGNFPGRFSGRQFSNSRSEMNVSTLELGDSALYLCASSLSGPSYEQYFGPGTRLTVT.